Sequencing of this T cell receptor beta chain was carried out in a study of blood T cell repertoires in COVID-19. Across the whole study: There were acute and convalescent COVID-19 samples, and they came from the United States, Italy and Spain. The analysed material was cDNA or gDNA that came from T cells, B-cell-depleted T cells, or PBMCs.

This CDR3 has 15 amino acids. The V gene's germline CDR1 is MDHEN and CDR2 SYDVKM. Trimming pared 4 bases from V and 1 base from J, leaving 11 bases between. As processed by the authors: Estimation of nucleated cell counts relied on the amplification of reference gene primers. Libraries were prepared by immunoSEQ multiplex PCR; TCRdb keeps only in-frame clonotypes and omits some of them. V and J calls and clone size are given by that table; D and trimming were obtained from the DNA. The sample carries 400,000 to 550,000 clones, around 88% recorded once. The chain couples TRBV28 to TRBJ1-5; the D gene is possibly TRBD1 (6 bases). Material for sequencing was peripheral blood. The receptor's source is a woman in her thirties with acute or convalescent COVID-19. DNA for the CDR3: TGTGCCAGCAGTTCGTGGACAGTAAGCAATCAGCCCCAGCATTTT. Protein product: CASSSWTVSNQPQHF.